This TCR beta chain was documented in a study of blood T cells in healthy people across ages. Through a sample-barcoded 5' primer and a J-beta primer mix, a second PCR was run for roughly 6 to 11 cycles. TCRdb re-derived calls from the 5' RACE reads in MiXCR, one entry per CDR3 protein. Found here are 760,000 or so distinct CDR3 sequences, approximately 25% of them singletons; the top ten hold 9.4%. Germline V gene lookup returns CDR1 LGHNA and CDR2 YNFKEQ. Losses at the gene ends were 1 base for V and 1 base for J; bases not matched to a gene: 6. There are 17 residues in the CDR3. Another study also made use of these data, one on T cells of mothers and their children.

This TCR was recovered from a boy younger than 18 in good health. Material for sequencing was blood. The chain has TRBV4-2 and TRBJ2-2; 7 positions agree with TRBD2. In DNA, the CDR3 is TGTGCCAGCAGCCAAGGGGAGGGTTTTCTGAACACCGGGGAGCTGTTTTTT. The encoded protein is CASSQGEGFLNTGELFF.